Below are 10 T cell receptor beta chains sequenced from a single sample in a study of vaccination effects on CD4 cells after COVID-19. Antigen-specific CD4+ T cell clonotypes were called by their expansion after viral peptide-pool culture in ViraFEST. Subsequent to a culture period of 10 to 11 days, CD4+ T cells were isolated. A PCR test confirmed that the person had SARS-CoV-2 infection between March and December 2020. No antigens are known for them. Clones were read by immunoSEQ multiplex PCR, and TCRdb kept only the in-frame ones, dropping some. The data show some 19,000 clones, with roughly 74% seen just once and 30% to 45% held by the top ten. This specimen was CD4+ T cells from PBMCs cultured with a peptide pool, taken before COVID-19 vaccination. All receptors come from a human donor who had a prior SARS-CoV-2 infection.

DNA for the CDR3: TGTGCCAGCAGCCAAGAGTCTAGCGACTCCTACGAGCAGTACTTC. Amino acids: CASSQESSDSYEQYF. This chain joins TRBV3-1 (or the pseudogene TRBV3-2) and TRBJ2-7; a weak D match, TRBD2 (6 bases). V dropped 0 bases and J dropped 0 bases, with 9 bases sitting between them. The CDR3 has 15 residues. Germline CDR1 reads LGHDT; CDR2 reads YNNKEL (reference sequence).

This clone was detected only once. The chain recombines TRBV18 with TRBJ1-1; 7 bases are a match to TRBD1. The length of the CDR3 is 15 residues. Germline CDR1 KGHSH, CDR2 LQKENI. Unmatched junction bases numbered 5, after V lost 3 bases and J lost 1 base. The CDR3 DNA is TGTGCCAGCTCACCCGGACAGGTCCGGAACACTGAAGCTTTCTTT. Amino acids: CASSPGQVRNTEAFF. Complete variable domain (other parts from reference TRBV18 and TRBJ1-1): NAGVMQNPRHLVRRRGQEARLRCSPMKGHSHVYWYRQLPEEGLKFMVYLQKENIIDESGMPKERFSAEFPKEGPSILRIQQVVRGDSAAYFCASSPGQVRNTEAFFGQGTRLTVV.

V usage is TRBV9 and J usage is TRBJ2-1; 9 bases agree with TRBD2. The germline V gene has CDR1 SGDLS and CDR2 YYNGEE. J gave up 5 bases and V 2 bases, and 5 bases lay outside the gene matches. This CDR3 has 15 residues. CDR3 coding DNA: TGTGCCAGCAGCGTGCGGGGGGGGAATGACAATGAGCAGTTCTTC. Its translation is CASSVRGGNDNEQFF. The full variable domain, its missing parts supplied by reference TRBV9 and TRBJ2-1, is DSGVTQTPKHLITATGQRVTLRCSPRSGDLSVYWYQQSLDQGLQFLIQYYNGEERAKGNILERFSAQQFPDLHSELNLSSLELGDSALYFCASSVRGGNDNEQFFGPGTRLTVL.

The V call is TRBV2, the J call TRBJ2-3; TRBD1 is a possible D gene (5 bases). This CDR3 comprises 12 residues. Deletions cut 10 bases from V and 2 bases from J, with 10 bases between. Germline V CDR1 and CDR2: SNHLY, FYNNEI. CDR3 residues: CAIQGNTDTQYF. In DNA form, the CDR3 reads TGTGCCATTCAGGGAAACACAGATACGCAGTATTTT.

The V and J genes are TRBV4-2 and TRBJ2-1; a possible D gene is TRBD2 (6 bases). The CDR3 contains 16 residues. V was clipped by 2 bases and J by 7 bases, with 18 bases between them. Per the germline V gene, CDR1 is LGHNA and CDR2 is YNFKEQ. The DNA of the CDR3 is TGTGCCAGCAGCCAACGGGTCGGGAGTGCTGGTAATGAGCAGTTCTTC. It translates to CASSQRVGSAGNEQFF.

Remarks on this clone: Different DNA sequences within this sample yield the same CDR3. This rearrangement joins TRBV18 to TRBJ2-1, with 9 bases identical to TRBD2. Per the germline V gene, CDR1 is KGHSH and CDR2 is LQKENI. The CDR3 runs 18 residues. Unmatched junction bases numbered 13, after V lost 3 bases and J lost 4 bases. The CDR3 nucleotides read TGTGCCAGCTCACCTACCTACGGGGCGGGGGGGCCTTACAATGAGCAGTTCTTC. Amino acids: CASSPTYGAGGPYNEQFF.

This clone qualifies as medium-sized. The chain has TRBV27 and TRBJ1-1, with D possibly being TRBD1 (5 bases). CDR1 and CDR2 (germline): MNHEY, SMNVEV (reference sequence). The V and J ends lost 7 bases and 10 bases respectively, with 22 bases between them. This CDR3 has 14 residues. DNA for the CDR3: TGTGCCAGCATCGGCTGGGCCGGGGGTTCGGGAGCTTTCTTT. Protein: CASIGWAGGSGAFF.

The rearrangement uses TRBV21-1 and TRBJ2-3; the D call in the table, TRBD2, was not verified against the DNA. TRBV21-1 is an annotated pseudogene. CDR3 size: 17 residues. The CDR3 loop reads CASSRPYLAESTDTQYF. Written as DNA, the CDR3 is TGTGCCAGCAGCAGACCCTACCTAGCGGAAAGCACAGATACGCAGTATTTT.

The CDR3 region has the DNA TGTGCCAGCAGTTACTCGTCTAGCGGGAGCCGTCCAAACACCGGGGAGCTGTTTTTT. Its translation: CASSYSSSGSRPNTGELFF. This sequence joins TRBV6-2 or TRBV6-3 and TRBJ2-2; 10 bases are shared with TRBD2. Unmatched junction bases numbered 9, after V lost 0 bases and J lost 2 bases. This CDR3 is 19 amino acids long. CDR1 is MNHEY and CDR2 is SVGEGT in the germline V gene.

This clone appeared once. The chain has TRBV29-1 and TRBJ1-2; TRBD1 agrees at 7 bases. The CDR3 contains 11 residues. Trimming cost V 7 bases and J 8 bases; bases outside gene matches: 7. The V gene's germline CDR1 is SQVTM and CDR2 ANQGSEA. The CDR3 coding sequence is TGCAGCGGCGGGACAGAGATCGGCTACACCTTC. It yields the protein CSGGTEIGYTF.